Listed below are T cell receptor beta chains from one sample, sequenced in a study of CD8 T cells in ankylosing spondylitis. TCRdb reanalysed the 5' RACE reads using MiXCR and keeps one entry per CDR3 protein. The sample yields around 90,000 distinct CDR3 sequences, around 25% seen once. The sample was blood, either unsorted or a sorted T cell fraction (not recorded which). The receptors come from a male donor with ankylosing spondylitis or in good health (not recorded which). The CDR3 runs from the conserved cysteine through the conserved F or W. Fields, in order: V gene, D gene, J gene, clone size, CDR3 protein, CDR3 DNA. A D gene is named only where the DNA matches it firmly. A clone size is listed for some rows: how often the clone was seen (once, few, many), or a class if it is expanded.

v_gene: TRBV5-1; d_gene: -; j_gene: TRBJ2-3; abundance: -; CDR3aa: CASSPLDSGTDTQYF; CDR3nt: TGCGCCAGCAGCCCCCTGGATAGCGGCACAGATACGCAGTATTTT
v_gene: TRBV20-1; d_gene: -; j_gene: TRBJ1-1; abundance: -; CDR3aa: CSANRDWNTEAFF; CDR3nt: TGCAGTGCTAACAGGGACTGGAACACTGAAGCTTTCTTT
v_gene: TRBV5-1; d_gene: TRBD2; j_gene: TRBJ2-5; abundance: many; CDR3aa: CASIQRTPAGETQYF; CDR3nt: TGCGCCAGCATCCAGAGGACCCCAGCGGGGGAGACCCAGTACTTC
v_gene: TRBV7-6; d_gene: TRBD2; j_gene: TRBJ2-5; abundance: -; CDR3aa: CASSLFIAGGETQYF; CDR3nt: TGTGCCAGCAGCTTATTTATAGCGGGGGGTGAGACCCAGTACTTC
v_gene: TRBV29-1; d_gene: -; j_gene: TRBJ2-1; abundance: -; CDR3aa: CSVDRYNEHFF; CDR3nt: TGCAGCGTTGACAGATACAATGAGCACTTCTTC
v_gene: TRBV20-1; d_gene: -; j_gene: TRBJ1-1; abundance: -; CDR3aa: CSARGDLNTEAFF; CDR3nt: TGCAGTGCTAGAGGGGACTTGAACACTGAAGCTTTCTTT
v_gene: TRBV6-5; d_gene: -; j_gene: TRBJ1-6; abundance: few; CDR3aa: CASSYEGRLDYNSPLHF; CDR3nt: TGTGCCAGCAGTTACGAAGGCAGGTTGGACTATAATTCACCCCTCCACTTT
v_gene: TRBV20-1; d_gene: -; j_gene: TRBJ1-3; abundance: -; CDR3aa: CSATGPGNTIYF; CDR3nt: TGCAGTGCTACGGGACCGGGAAACACCATATATTTT
v_gene: TRBV20-1; d_gene: TRBD2; j_gene: TRBJ2-1; abundance: -; CDR3aa: CSASAGLAARIGSYNEQFF; CDR3nt: TGCAGTGCTAGCGCCGGGCTAGCGGCAAGAATCGGATCCTACAATGAGCAGTTCTTC
v_gene: TRBV7-2; d_gene: -; j_gene: TRBJ1-6; abundance: many; CDR3aa: CASSLGTGYNSPLHF; CDR3nt: TGTGCCAGCAGCTTAGGGACCGGGTATAATTCACCCCTCCACTTT
v_gene: TRBV5-6; d_gene: -; j_gene: TRBJ2-1; abundance: few; CDR3aa: CASSFLTAGEQFF; CDR3nt: TGTGCCAGCAGCTTTTTAACGGCCGGTGAGCAGTTCTTC
v_gene: TRBV20-1; d_gene: -; j_gene: TRBJ2-3; abundance: few; CDR3aa: CSAADRLDSQDTQYF; CDR3nt: TGCAGTGCCGCCGACCGACTAGATAGTCAAGATACGCAGTATTTT
v_gene: TRBV6-5; d_gene: -; j_gene: TRBJ1-2; abundance: -; CDR3aa: CASSYLGYYGYTF; CDR3nt: TGTGCCAGCAGTTACCTAGGGTACTATGGCTACACCTTC
v_gene: TRBV5-1; d_gene: -; j_gene: TRBJ2-1; abundance: -; CDR3aa: CASSLNTRRVYNEQFF; CDR3nt: TGCGCCAGCAGCTTGAACACTAGGCGGGTCTACAATGAGCAGTTCTTC
v_gene: TRBV10-3; d_gene: -; j_gene: TRBJ1-2; abundance: -; CDR3aa: CAISESSTVGGYTF; CDR3nt: TGTGCCATCAGTGAGTCGTCGACGGTGGGTGGCTACACCTTC
v_gene: TRBV18; d_gene: TRBD1; j_gene: TRBJ2-3; abundance: -; CDR3aa: CASSADRNFIDTQYF; CDR3nt: TGTGCCAGCTCAGCGGACAGGAATTTCATAGATACGCAGTATTTT
v_gene: TRBV29-1; d_gene: -; j_gene: TRBJ1-2; abundance: -; CDR3aa: CSVPRGVHGYTF; CDR3nt: TGCAGCGTCCCCCGGGGGGTCCATGGCTACACCTTC
v_gene: TRBV20-1; d_gene: -; j_gene: TRBJ1-5; abundance: -; CDR3aa: CSAREVTGNQPQHF; CDR3nt: TGCAGTGCTAGAGAAGTCACAGGCAATCAGCCCCAGCATTTT
v_gene: TRBV20-1; d_gene: -; j_gene: TRBJ1-5; abundance: few; CDR3aa: CSAKDGPYSNQPQHF; CDR3nt: TGCAGTGCTAAAGACGGTCCGTATAGCAATCAGCCCCAGCATTTT
v_gene: TRBV20-1; d_gene: -; j_gene: TRBJ2-3; abundance: -; CDR3aa: CSARKLARGLRDTQYF; CDR3nt: TGCAGTGCTAGAAAGCTAGCTCGGGGTTTAAGAGATACGCAGTATTTT
v_gene: TRBV7-2; d_gene: TRBD2; j_gene: TRBJ2-3; abundance: -; CDR3aa: CASSTSGGVHTQYF; CDR3nt: TGTGCCAGCAGCACTAGCGGGGGGGTACATACGCAGTATTTT
v_gene: TRBV5-1; d_gene: TRBD2; j_gene: TRBJ2-1; abundance: -; CDR3aa: CASSPWGGVDEQFF; CDR3nt: TGCGCCAGCAGCCCCTGGGGGGGAGTGGATGAGCAGTTCTTC
v_gene: TRBV27; d_gene: -; j_gene: TRBJ2-7; abundance: -; CDR3aa: CASSLSREFYEQYF; CDR3nt: TGTGCCAGCAGTTTATCGAGGGAGTTCTACGAGCAGTACTTC
v_gene: TRBV12-3/TRBV12-4; d_gene: -; j_gene: TRBJ2-1; abundance: -; CDR3aa: CASRLRGGTEQFF; CDR3nt: TGTGCCAGCAGGCTACGAGGGGGAACGGAGCAGTTCTTC
v_gene: TRBV15; d_gene: -; j_gene: TRBJ2-2; abundance: once; CDR3aa: CATSRVLGPLMNTGELFF; CDR3nt: TGTGCCACCAGCAGAGTTCTCGGACCGCTTATGAACACCGGGGAGCTGTTTTTT
v_gene: TRBV27; d_gene: TRBD1; j_gene: TRBJ1-2; abundance: -; CDR3aa: CASSTHRGPRGQGYTF; CDR3nt: TGTGCCAGCAGTACCCACAGGGGGCCAAGGGGCCAAGGCTACACCTTC
v_gene: TRBV20-1; d_gene: TRBD1; j_gene: TRBJ2-1; abundance: -; CDR3aa: CSASLLTGGEDNEQFF; CDR3nt: TGCAGTGCTAGTCTACTTACAGGGGGCGAGGACAATGAGCAGTTCTTC
v_gene: TRBV9; d_gene: TRBD2; j_gene: TRBJ2-3; abundance: few; CDR3aa: CASSAWGGAGGTDTQYF; CDR3nt: TGTGCCAGCAGCGCCTGGGGTGGGGCGGGGGGGACAGATACGCAGTATTTT
v_gene: TRBV20-1; d_gene: TRBD2; j_gene: TRBJ2-1; abundance: -; CDR3aa: CSARNFGAGTSGTHEQFF; CDR3nt: TGCAGTGCTCGTAATTTTGGGGCCGGGACTAGCGGGACTCATGAGCAGTTCTTC
v_gene: TRBV7-2; d_gene: -; j_gene: TRBJ1-1; abundance: -; CDR3aa: CASSQGRSNTEAFF; CDR3nt: TGTGCCAGCAGCCAGGGACGGTCGAACACTGAAGCTTTCTTT
v_gene: TRBV5-1; d_gene: TRBD1; j_gene: TRBJ1-2; abundance: -; CDR3aa: CASSLGQASTF; CDR3nt: TGCGCCAGCAGCCTGGGACAGGCTAGCACCTTC
v_gene: TRBV15; d_gene: -; j_gene: TRBJ2-7; abundance: -; CDR3aa: CATREVRFESYEQYF; CDR3nt: TGTGCCACCAGGGAGGTTCGGTTCGAAAGCTACGAGCAGTACTTC
v_gene: TRBV20-1; d_gene: -; j_gene: TRBJ2-7; abundance: few; CDR3aa: CSARPQTAQTITGFPYEQYF; CDR3nt: TGCAGTGCTAGACCCCAAACAGCCCAAACAATCACAGGGTTCCCCTACGAGCAGTACTTC
v_gene: TRBV15; d_gene: -; j_gene: TRBJ2-3; abundance: -; CDR3aa: CATSRSPRADTQYF; CDR3nt: TGTGCCACCAGCAGATCCCCTAGGGCAGATACGCAGTATTTT
v_gene: TRBV2; d_gene: -; j_gene: TRBJ2-7; abundance: -; CDR3aa: CASRAARVPYEQYF; CDR3nt: TGTGCCAGCAGGGCCGCTAGGGTTCCCTACGAGCAGTACTTC
v_gene: TRBV20-1; d_gene: -; j_gene: TRBJ1-4; abundance: -; CDR3aa: CSAREGAPGEKLFF; CDR3nt: TGCAGTGCTAGAGAAGGGGCCCCTGGGGAAAAACTGTTTTTT
v_gene: TRBV6-2/TRBV6-3; d_gene: -; j_gene: TRBJ1-2; abundance: few; CDR3aa: CAIRENYGYTF; CDR3nt: TGTGCCATCCGGGAGAACTATGGCTACACCTTC
v_gene: TRBV5-1; d_gene: -; j_gene: TRBJ1-2; abundance: -; CDR3aa: CASSLIPGSNYGYTF; CDR3nt: TGCGCCAGCAGCTTGATCCCCGGATCTAACTATGGCTACACCTTC
v_gene: TRBV15; d_gene: TRBD1; j_gene: TRBJ2-7; abundance: few; CDR3aa: CATSRDPGGEYEQYF; CDR3nt: TGTGCCACCAGCAGAGACCCAGGGGGCGAGTACGAGCAGTACTTC
v_gene: TRBV27; d_gene: TRBD2; j_gene: TRBJ2-3; abundance: few; CDR3aa: CASSWGLAGGLSTDTQYF; CDR3nt: TGTGCCAGCAGTTGGGGACTAGCGGGAGGACTGAGCACAGATACGCAGTATTTT
v_gene: TRBV29-1; d_gene: TRBD2; j_gene: TRBJ2-7; abundance: few; CDR3aa: CSVGNSGYEQYF; CDR3nt: TGCAGCGTCGGCAATAGCGGGTACGAGCAGTACTTC
v_gene: TRBV24-1; d_gene: -; j_gene: TRBJ1-4; abundance: -; CDR3aa: CATTKPDSQKLFF; CDR3nt: TGTGCCACCACCAAGCCGGACAGCCAAAAACTGTTTTTT
v_gene: TRBV6-1; d_gene: -; j_gene: TRBJ2-7; abundance: once; CDR3aa: CASTLPGVQNEQYF; CDR3nt: TGTGCCAGCACCCTACCAGGGGTGCAAAACGAGCAGTACTTC
v_gene: TRBV25-1; d_gene: -; j_gene: TRBJ2-5; abundance: many; CDR3aa: CASRSGSLETQYF; CDR3nt: TGTGCCAGCCGTTCGGGTTCGTTGGAGACCCAGTACTTC
v_gene: TRBV20-1; d_gene: TRBD2; j_gene: TRBJ2-5; abundance: many; CDR3aa: CSADGLAGQETQYF; CDR3nt: TGCAGTGCTGATGGACTAGCAGGGCAAGAGACCCAGTACTTC
v_gene: TRBV29-1; d_gene: TRBD1; j_gene: TRBJ1-1; abundance: -; CDR3aa: CSVVTQTGTGPSTEAFF; CDR3nt: TGCAGCGTTGTAACCCAAACCGGGACAGGGCCGAGCACTGAAGCTTTCTTT
v_gene: TRBV7-2; d_gene: TRBD1; j_gene: TRBJ2-1; abundance: -; CDR3aa: CASSPGGTGFDEQFF; CDR3nt: TGTGCCAGCAGCCCAGGCGGGACAGGGTTCGATGAGCAGTTCTTC
v_gene: TRBV12-3/TRBV12-4; d_gene: -; j_gene: TRBJ1-5; abundance: many; CDR3aa: CASSLKKLGTDGHLQHF; CDR3nt: TGTGCCAGCAGCTTAAAGAAGTTGGGAACAGACGGTCACCTCCAGCATTTT
v_gene: TRBV27; d_gene: -; j_gene: TRBJ2-7; abundance: -; CDR3aa: CASSPGTAHYEQYF; CDR3nt: TGTGCCAGCAGTCCGGGGACTGCACACTACGAGCAGTACTTC
v_gene: TRBV20-1; d_gene: -; j_gene: TRBJ2-1; abundance: many; CDR3aa: CSASGGPSYNEQFF; CDR3nt: TGCAGTGCTAGCGGGGGCCCCTCCTACAATGAGCAGTTCTTC